This TCR beta chain originates from a study of T cells in Graves' hyperthyroidism and ophthalmopathy. Trimming removed 6 bases at V and 8 bases at J, with 20 bases between. Germline CDR1 is MNHNS and CDR2 is SASEGT. The CDR3 totals 15 residues. Amplified TCR beta CDR3 regions came from RNA transcripts. The HTBI set primed first-round TCR CDR3 RT-PCR. TCRdb used MiXCR to reprocess the multiplex PCR reads, holding one entry per CDR3 protein. The table has hundreds of thousands of distinct CDR3 sequences, approximately 15% seen once; the top ten hold about 10%. Cells are PBMCs isolated from 9 to 10 ml of fresh blood.

The receptor was isolated from a woman between 18 and 29 years old with Graves' hyperthyroidism. Material: blood. The rearrangement joins TRBV6-1 to TRBJ2-1; a possible D gene is TRBD1 (5 bases). The CDR3 here is CASRIGDSFTYEQFF. The CDR3, as DNA: TGTGCCAGCAGAATAGGGGATTCATTTACCTATGAGCAGTTCTTC.